The T cell receptor beta chain under discussion was sequenced for a study of shared clonotypes between healthy human individuals. Some clones are missing from TCRdb's copy, which holds only in-frame ones; the method was immunoSEQ multiplex PCR. The repertoire holds 2 million to 2.5 million clones, approximately 93% seen once, with approximately 0.4% in the top ten. This clone was detected a few times. The CDR3 sequence is 15 residues long. Germline CDR1 SEHNR, CDR2 FQNEAQ (reference sequence). Trimming took 0 bases from V and 11 from J, leaving 19 bases between them. The sample consisted of naive CD4+ T cells from PBMCs. The sample's subset: CD45RA+ positively selected. V is TRBV7-9 and J is TRBJ1-1; D is perhaps TRBD1 (5 bases). The origin of this receptor is a man aged 18-30 years in good health. Some clones in this sample may be carry-over from other donors' samples. The CDR3 spells CASSLAGGVAPRAFF. The CDR3 DNA reads as TGTGCCAGCAGCTTAGCAGGAGGGGTAGCCCCGCGGGCTTTCTTT.